This note documents a single T cell receptor (beta chain) sequence. Antigen unknown. These data originate in a study of radiotherapy plus CTLA-4 blockade in lung cancer. Regarding the study as a whole: Alongside interferon-beta, early blood T cell clone dynamics were reportedly the best predictor of response.

Libraries were prepared by immunoSEQ multiplex PCR; TCRdb keeps only in-frame clonotypes and omits some of them. The sample has roughly 32,000 clones; around 75% are singletons. The CDR3 has 14 amino acids. In germline, CDR1 is KGHSH, CDR2 LQKENI. Trimming shortened V by 2 bases and J by 5 bases, and 13 bases separated the two germline ends. The V and J genes are TRBV18 and TRBJ2-7, with D possibly matching TRBD2 (6 bases). The receptor was derived from a human donor with non-small cell lung cancer that progressed on radiotherapy plus ipilimumab. This sample comprised peripheral blood, obtained from a patient treated with radiotherapy plus ipilimumab. Here the CDR3 reads CASSPSNGGDEQYF. In DNA form, the CDR3 reads TGTGCCAGCTCACCATCAAATGGCGGGGACGAGCAGTACTTC.